This is a list of T cell receptor beta chains from one sample in a study of human T cells and chemical hapten exposure. From the RACE reads, TCRdb called clonotypes with MiXCR, one entry per CDR3 protein. The table includes some 79,000 distinct CDR3 sequences, more than 9% detected once. Sequenced here: whole blood, sampled in connection with sensitization to the hapten diphenylcyclopropenone (DPC). The receptors were gathered from a woman in her fifties or sixties with alopecia areata. Some clones in this sample may be carry-over from other donors' samples. CDR3s include the opening cysteine and the closing phenylalanine or tryptophan. The D gene is left open where the match is weak. The size field is filled for only some rows; it gives once, few, many or a size class.

D: TRBD2
J: TRBJ2-1
size: many
V: TRBV4-1
DNA: TGCGCCAGCAGCCAACGACTACTAGCGGGAGGGGCTGGAGAGCAGTTCTTC
CDR3: CASSQRLLAGGAGEQFF

D: TRBD1
J: TRBJ2-3
size: few
V: TRBV28
DNA: TGTGCCAGCAGCCTAAGACAGGGTGGCACAGATACGCAGTATTTT
CDR3: CASSLRQGGTDTQYF

D: TRBD2
J: TRBJ2-7
size: many
V: TRBV7-2
DNA: TGTGCCAGCAGCTTAATGGGTCTAGCGGGAGGCGGCGAGCAGTACTTC
CDR3: CASSLMGLAGGGEQYF

D: TRBD2
J: TRBJ2-3
size: few
V: TRBV20-1
DNA: TGCAGTGCCAACCCCAGCGGGATGGATACGCAGTATTTT
CDR3: CSANPSGMDTQYF

D: TRBD2
J: TRBJ2-5
size: few
V: TRBV7-2
DNA: TGTGCCAGCAGCCAAATAATAGCGGGAGGCCGGGAGACCCAGTACTTC
CDR3: CASSQIIAGGRETQYF

D: .
J: TRBJ2-1
size: many
V: TRBV6-2/TRBV6-3
DNA: TGTGCCAGCAAAAGAACCGGGACCAAAAGCTCCTACAATGAGCAGTTCTTC
CDR3: CASKRTGTKSSYNEQFF

D: .
J: TRBJ1-2
size: few
V: TRBV29-1
DNA: TGCAGCGTCAGAAAGGCCGAAAACTATGGCTACACCTTC
CDR3: CSVRKAENYGYTF

D: .
J: TRBJ2-1
size: many
V: TRBV5-1
DNA: TGCGCCAGCAGGCCACAGGTTGCATCCACCAATGAGCAGTTCTTC
CDR3: CASRPQVASTNEQFF

D: .
J: TRBJ2-3
size: many
V: TRBV12-3/TRBV12-4
DNA: TGTGCCAGCAGTTTAGTTGATAGCACAGATACGCAGTATTTT
CDR3: CASSLVDSTDTQYF

D: .
J: TRBJ2-5
size: many
V: TRBV3-1
DNA: TGTGCCAGCAGCCAGGCTGAGAGGACCCAGTACTTC
CDR3: CASSQAERTQYF

D: .
J: TRBJ1-2
size: .
V: TRBV6-5
DNA: TGTGCCAGCAGTTACTCGCCCGCATCCTATGGCTACACCTTC
CDR3: CASSYSPASYGYTF

D: .
J: TRBJ2-3
size: many
V: TRBV29-1
DNA: TGCAGCGTTTTTGTCCCAGATACGCAGTATTTT
CDR3: CSVFVPDTQYF

D: .
J: TRBJ2-7
size: .
V: TRBV29-1
DNA: TGCAGCGTTGAAGAGAGAACCTACGAGCAGTACTTC
CDR3: CSVEERTYEQYF

D: TRBD2
J: TRBJ2-5
size: few
V: TRBV4-3
DNA: TGCGCCAGCAGCCCAACGGGAGGGCCGTCGGAGACCCAGTACTTC
CDR3: CASSPTGGPSETQYF

D: .
J: TRBJ2-7
size: .
V: TRBV5-5
DNA: TGTGCCAGCAGCGGAACAGACCCCCTCGGCAGATTCTACGAGCAGTACTTC
CDR3: CASSGTDPLGRFYEQYF

D: TRBD2
J: TRBJ2-7
size: .
V: TRBV7-2
DNA: TGTGCCAGCAGCCCCTGGGGGGGGGCCTACGAGCAGTACTTC
CDR3: CASSPWGGAYEQYF

D: .
J: TRBJ2-5
size: many
V: TRBV20-1
DNA: TGCAGTGCTAGAGAACGGGGCTCCTGGGGGAACCAGTACTTC
CDR3: CSARERGSWGNQYF

D: TRBD2
J: TRBJ2-4
size: .
V: TRBV20-1
DNA: TGCAGTCCCCGCTCCGGTAGCGGGAGTAGAGGAAACATTCAGTACTTC
CDR3: CSPRSGSGSRGNIQYF

D: .
J: TRBJ2-1
size: .
V: TRBV12-3/TRBV12-4
DNA: TGTGCCACCGGGACTGGTATATACAATGAGCAGTTCTTC
CDR3: CATGTGIYNEQFF

D: TRBD2
J: TRBJ2-1
size: few
V: TRBV6-5
DNA: TGTGCCAGCAGACCCGGACTAGCGGGGAACAATGAGCAGTTCTTC
CDR3: CASRPGLAGNNEQFF

D: .
J: TRBJ2-7
size: once
V: TRBV20-1
DNA: TGCAGTGCTAGGAACAAAACCTACGAGCAGTACTTC
CDR3: CSARNKTYEQYF

D: .
J: TRBJ2-1
size: many
V: TRBV20-1
DNA: TGCAGTGCTCATCCCGGGACGCAACCATACAATGAGCAGTTCTTC
CDR3: CSAHPGTQPYNEQFF

D: .
J: TRBJ2-2
size: many
V: TRBV18
DNA: TGTGCCAGCTCACCACGCGGGGTTAACACCGGGGAGCTGTTTTTT
CDR3: CASSPRGVNTGELFF

D: .
J: TRBJ2-1
size: .
V: TRBV5-6
DNA: TGTGCCAGCAGCTTTGGAGAGGCGTTCAACAATGAGCAGTTCTTC
CDR3: CASSFGEAFNNEQFF

D: .
J: TRBJ2-7
size: many
V: TRBV11-2
DNA: TGTGCCAGCAGCTTAGTCCGGAGTCAGAGGGAGTACTTC
CDR3: CASSLVRSQREYF

D: .
J: TRBJ1-1
size: few
V: TRBV18
DNA: TGTGCCAGCTCACCAGACGGGGACACTGAAGCTTTCTTT
CDR3: CASSPDGDTEAFF

D: TRBD1
J: TRBJ2-5
size: many
V: TRBV11-2
DNA: TGTGCCAGCAGCTTCGGGACAGTCCAAGAGACCCAGTACTTC
CDR3: CASSFGTVQETQYF

D: .
J: TRBJ1-1
size: many
V: TRBV20-1
DNA: TGCAGTGCTCAGGGACGGGGGTCGGACACTGAAGCTTTCTTT
CDR3: CSAQGRGSDTEAFF

D: .
J: TRBJ2-7
size: few
V: TRBV10-3
DNA: TGTGCCATCAGTGAGTCGCCCCTGGGGTCCTACGAGCAGTACTTC
CDR3: CAISESPLGSYEQYF

D: .
J: TRBJ2-2
size: many
V: TRBV3-1
DNA: TGTGCCAGCAGCCACAAGGGTTTTATAACCGGGGAGCTGTTTTTT
CDR3: CASSHKGFITGELFF

D: .
J: TRBJ2-5
size: few
V: TRBV2
DNA: TGTGCCAGCCACAGACCCGAAGAGACCCAGTACTTC
CDR3: CASHRPEETQYF

D: TRBD2
J: TRBJ2-5
size: .
V: TRBV5-6
DNA: TGTGCCAGCAGCGGACTAGTTCGGGAGACCCAGTACTTC
CDR3: CASSGLVRETQYF

D: TRBD1
J: TRBJ2-7
size: .
V: TRBV7-2
DNA: TGTGCCAGCAGCTTACCAATGGACAGGTCCAGTAGCGAGCAGTACTTC
CDR3: CASSLPMDRSSSEQYF

D: .
J: TRBJ2-5
size: many
V: TRBV29-1
DNA: TGCAGCGGTCGGAGGAGAGAGACCCAGTACTTC
CDR3: CSGRRRETQYF

D: .
J: TRBJ2-2
size: .
V: TRBV6-4
DNA: TGTGCCAGCAGTGACGGGGCAGGGAACACCGGGGAGCTGTTTTTT
CDR3: CASSDGAGNTGELFF

D: .
J: TRBJ1-5
size: .
V: TRBV2
DNA: TGTGCCAGCAGTGTAGAGGGGGGACTCAATCAGCCCCAGCATTTT
CDR3: CASSVEGGLNQPQHF

D: TRBD1
J: TRBJ2-1
size: many
V: TRBV6-6
DNA: TGTGCCAGCAGTTCTGGGGGACAGGGCTACAATGAGCAGTTCTTC
CDR3: CASSSGGQGYNEQFF

D: .
J: TRBJ2-1
size: many
V: TRBV30
DNA: TGTGCCTGGGGGAAATCGGGGGAGCAGTTCTTC
CDR3: CAWGKSGEQFF

D: .
J: TRBJ2-2
size: .
V: TRBV9
DNA: TGTGCCAGCAGCCCCAGACAGGCCTTGAACACCGGGGAGCTGTTTTTT
CDR3: CASSPRQALNTGELFF

D: TRBD2
J: TRBJ2-1
size: many
V: TRBV20-1
DNA: TGCAGTGCTAGAAGGGCGGGAGGTGTCGATGAGCAGTTCTTC
CDR3: CSARRAGGVDEQFF

D: .
J: TRBJ2-3
size: .
V: TRBV12-3/TRBV12-4
DNA: TGTGCCAGCAGTTTAAGTATCCAGGCGGTGACAGATACGCAGTATTTT
CDR3: CASSLSIQAVTDTQYF

D: .
J: TRBJ2-5
size: few
V: TRBV20-1
DNA: TGCAGTGCAACCGTCTCAGGGGCGGAGGGAGAGACCCAGTACTTC
CDR3: CSATVSGAEGETQYF

D: .
J: TRBJ2-3
size: .
V: TRBV2
DNA: TGTGCCAGCAACACCAGGGCGTCGAGCACAGATACGCAGTATTTT
CDR3: CASNTRASSTDTQYF

D: TRBD1
J: TRBJ1-1
size: few
V: TRBV29-1
DNA: TGCAGCGTTGAAGATGATGTGGGGTGGACAGGGAACACTGAAGCTTTCTTT
CDR3: CSVEDDVGWTGNTEAFF

D: .
J: TRBJ1-1
size: .
V: TRBV20-1
DNA: TGCAGTGCTAGGACCCAAGGTAGCAACACTGAAGCTTTCTTT
CDR3: CSARTQGSNTEAFF

D: .
J: TRBJ2-3
size: many
V: TRBV20-1
DNA: TGCAGTGCTAGAGATCCGCTTGCCTCCGGGACCCGAGATACGCAGTATTTT
CDR3: CSARDPLASGTRDTQYF

D: .
J: TRBJ1-3
size: .
V: TRBV7-9
DNA: TGTGCCAGCAGCTTTGGGGGGCTCTTCTCTGGAAACACCATATATTTT
CDR3: CASSFGGLFSGNTIYF

D: TRBD2
J: TRBJ2-1
size: .
V: TRBV11-3
DNA: TGTGCCAGCAGCTTAACTAGCGGAAGTGCGATCAATGAGCAGTTCTTC
CDR3: CASSLTSGSAINEQFF

D: TRBD2
J: TRBJ2-2
size: few
V: TRBV11-2
DNA: TGTGCCAGCAGCCGGGGGGGCCCGGAGCTGTTTTTT
CDR3: CASSRGGPELFF

D: TRBD1
J: TRBJ1-1
size: .
V: TRBV5-1
DNA: TGCGCCAGCAGGCCTTCAGGGGGCACTGAAGCTTTCTTT
CDR3: CASRPSGGTEAFF

D: TRBD2
J: TRBJ2-1
size: .
V: TRBV7-9
DNA: TGTGCCAGCAGCCCCGGGACTAGCGAATACAATGAGCAGTTCTTC
CDR3: CASSPGTSEYNEQFF

D: TRBD2
J: TRBJ2-1
size: .
V: TRBV7-6
DNA: TGTGCCAGCAGCTTCTCCGGCGGGAGAGGGGAGCAGTTCTTC
CDR3: CASSFSGGRGEQFF

D: .
J: TRBJ1-3
size: many
V: TRBV4-1
DNA: TGCGCCAGCAGCCAACTATTAGTCTCTGGAAACACCATATATTTT
CDR3: CASSQLLVSGNTIYF

D: .
J: TRBJ2-3
size: .
V: TRBV5-5
DNA: TGTGCCAGCAGCAGAGGGTTCACAGATACGCAGTATTTT
CDR3: CASSRGFTDTQYF

D: TRBD2
J: TRBJ2-2
size: many
V: TRBV11-2
DNA: TGTGCCAGCAGCTCCTCTAGCGGTTGGGGCACCGGGGAGCTGTTTTTT
CDR3: CASSSSSGWGTGELFF

D: TRBD1
J: TRBJ2-7
size: many
V: TRBV11-2
DNA: TGTGCCAGCAGCACCCGGACAGGGGGAAACGAGCAGTACTTC
CDR3: CASSTRTGGNEQYF

D: TRBD2
J: TRBJ2-1
size: many
V: TRBV3-1
DNA: TGTGCCAGCGGTAGCGGGAATCCCTACAATGAGCAGTTCTTC
CDR3: CASGSGNPYNEQFF

D: .
J: TRBJ1-4
size: .
V: TRBV28
DNA: TGTGCCAGCAGTTTAAGTGGGGATGACGAAAAACTGTTTTTT
CDR3: CASSLSGDDEKLFF

D: .
J: TRBJ2-2
size: many
V: TRBV14
DNA: TGTGCCAGCAGCCAAGATTGGGGGAACACCGGGGAGCTGTTTTTT
CDR3: CASSQDWGNTGELFF